This T cell receptor (beta chain) derives from a study of cytomegalovirus exposure and HLA in healthy donors. Study as a whole: Ancestry clustering placed 70% to 90% of roughly 400 genotyped donors in the Caucasian-associated cluster.

To note about this clone: No antigen is known for it.

General study results and limits: A later analysis revealed that TCR association rates differed between HLA loci, peaking at DRB1 and bottoming out at HLA-C.

Use of 60 Vbeta and 13 Jbeta primers characterized the PCR. Sequencing used immunoSEQ multiplex PCR; TCRdb keeps in-frame clones, though not all of them. The sample contains about 200,000 clones, just over 75% of which appear only once. CDR1 is LNHNV, CDR2 YYDKDF, per germline (reference sequence). The CDR3 consists of 14 residues. Deletions cut 8 bases from V and 1 base from J, with 12 bases between. Nominal health characterized the donors when sampled, though unrecorded immune exposures were likely. This chain links TRBV15 with TRBJ2-4, with D possibly TRBD2 on 5 matching bases. This receptor was identified in a man under 40 in good health and CMV-seronegative. Sequenced sample: PBMCs. The CDR3 reads CATRGSGAKNIQYF. For the CDR3, the DNA is TGTGCCACCCGGGGTAGTGGGGCCAAAAACATTCAGTACTTC.